This T cell receptor beta chain is drawn from a study of identical twins. General observations from the study: Insertion counts were lower in abundant cord blood beta clonotypes, a trend that memory repertoires did not show. Researchers reported weaker excess twin sharing in beta out-of-frame sequences. Conclusions were drawn cross-sectionally by statistical analysis, without following the same donors.

MiXCR, applied by TCRdb to the 5' RACE reads, yields one record per CDR3 protein. The sample has 300,000 to 400,000 distinct CDR3 sequences; 8.5% to 10% are singletons. On this clonotype itself: No antigen is known for it.

Germline values: CDR1 LGHNT, CDR2 FRNRAP. V lost 3 bases and J 0 bases, leaving 3 bases between the germline ends. The CDR3 extends over 14 amino acids. This chain joins TRBV12-5 and TRBJ2-6; unclear D gene. This receptor was taken from a woman aged 50 to 65 in good health. The material sequenced was naive T cells sorted from blood. The CDR3 nucleotides are TGTGCTAGTGGTTTCCTCTCTGGGGCCAACGTCCTGACTTTC. Its translation: CASGFLSGANVLTF.